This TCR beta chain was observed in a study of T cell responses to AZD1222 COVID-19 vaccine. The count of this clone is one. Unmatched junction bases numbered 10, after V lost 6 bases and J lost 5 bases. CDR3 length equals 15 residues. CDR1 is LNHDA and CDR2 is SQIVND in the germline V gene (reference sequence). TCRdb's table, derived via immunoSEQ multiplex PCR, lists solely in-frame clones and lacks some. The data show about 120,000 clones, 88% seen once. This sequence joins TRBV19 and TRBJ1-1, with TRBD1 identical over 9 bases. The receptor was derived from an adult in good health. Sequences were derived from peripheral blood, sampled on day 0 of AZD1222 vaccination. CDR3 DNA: TGTGCCAGTAGATCGGACAGGGGCAGGGAGACTGAAGCTTTCTTT. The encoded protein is CASRSDRGRETEAFF.